The rows below give T cell receptor beta chains drawn from one sample of a study of cytomegalovirus exposure and HLA in healthy donors. Produced via immunoSEQ multiplex PCR; TCRdb's table is partial and in-frame only. This table holds 75,000 to 90,000 clones, 55% to 65% found once. Material for sequencing was PBMCs. The receptors derive from a woman aged 40 to 55 in good health and CMV-seropositive. CDR3s include the opening cysteine and the closing phenylalanine or tryptophan. D genes are given only for firm matches. Size is omitted from some rows. Given values are once, few, many or a class for expanded clones.

>TRBV5-6|TRBD1|once|TRBJ1-3
CASSPGTGGLYGNTIYF
TGTGCCAGCAGCCCTGGGACAGGAGGACTATATGGAAACACCATATATTTT
>TRBV6-5|NA|NA|TRBJ1-5
CASSPSQGFAQPQHF
TGTGCCAGCAGCCCCTCGCAGGGGTTTGCCCAGCCCCAGCATTTT
>TRBV5-1|TRBD2|NA|TRBJ2-1
CASSASGPPHNEQFF
TGCGCCAGCTCGGCTAGCGGGCCCCCCCACAATGAGCAGTTCTTC
>TRBV19|NA|NA|TRBJ2-7
CASSKDSEQYF
TGTGCCAGTAGTAAAGACAGCGAGCAGTACTTC
>TRBV5-4|TRBD2|NA|TRBJ2-7
CASSRNLLAGTYEQYF
TGTGCCAGCAGCCGAAATCTACTAGCGGGAACCTACGAGCAGTACTTC
>TRBV10-3|NA|NA|TRBJ1-5
CAIRGREDQPQHF
TGTGCCATCAGGGGGCGCGAGGATCAGCCCCAGCATTTT
>TRBV4-3|NA|NA|TRBJ2-2
CASSPGETGELFF
TGCGCCAGCAGCCCGGGTGAAACCGGGGAGCTGTTTTTT
>TRBV30|TRBD1|NA|TRBJ2-2
CAWRGTGRVGELFF
TGTGCCTGGAGGGGGACAGGGCGTGTCGGGGAGCTGTTTTTT
>TRBV27|NA|NA|TRBJ1-3
CASSLQGAGNTIYF
TGTGCCAGCAGTCTACAGGGTGCTGGAAACACCATATATTTT
>TRBV28|NA|few|TRBJ1-1
CASCPGGQTMNTEAFF
TGTGCCAGCTGCCCCGGGGGGCAGACTATGAACACTGAAGCTTTCTTT
>TRBV9|NA|NA|TRBJ2-5
CASSVGEGETAQYF
TGTGCCAGCAGCGTGGGGGAGGGGGAGACGGCCCAGTACTTC
>TRBV10-3|TRBD2|few|TRBJ2-2
CAISDPSGLENTGELFF
TGTGCCATCAGTGACCCGTCCGGACTAGAGAACACCGGGGAGCTGTTTTTT
>TRBV4-2|TRBD2|NA|TRBJ2-1
CASSLKTSGRADAYNEQFF
TGTGCCAGCAGCCTAAAGACTAGCGGGAGGGCGGACGCCTACAATGAGCAGTTCTTC
>TRBV27|NA|few|TRBJ1-5
CASSTIRGPQHF
TGTGCCAGCAGTACAATCAGGGGGCCCCAGCATTTT
>TRBV7-2|NA|NA|TRBJ1-1
CASSLREGTEAFF
TGTGCCAGCAGCTTGAGGGAGGGCACTGAAGCTTTCTTT
>TRBV6-6|NA|NA|TRBJ2-4
CASRNLGNIQYF
TGTGCCAGCAGAAACCTAGGTAACATTCAGTACTTC
>TRBV19|NA|NA|TRBJ2-5
CASSIQRGETQYF
TGTGCCAGTAGTATCCAGAGAGGGGAGACCCAGTACTTC
>TRBV27|NA|NA|TRBJ2-2
CASSPSVWGAGELFF
TGTGCCAGCAGCCCTTCCGTCTGGGGGGCCGGGGAGCTGTTTTTT
>TRBV29-1|TRBD1|few|TRBJ1-5
CSVPGGQGANGDDGQPQHF
TGCAGCGTCCCAGGGGGACAGGGGGCGAACGGGGATGACGGACAGCCCCAGCATTTT
>TRBV19|TRBD1|few|TRBJ1-5
CASNLRQGNSNQPQHF
TGTGCCAGTAACCTACGACAGGGTAATAGCAATCAGCCCCAGCATTTT
>TRBV7-6|NA|NA|TRBJ2-5
CASRPGGPGWETQYF
TGTGCCAGCAGACCAGGGGGGCCCGGGTGGGAGACCCAGTACTTC
>TRBV6-4|TRBD2|NA|TRBJ2-7
CASRASTGLAGCYEQYF
TGTGCCAGCAGAGCTTCAACCGGACTAGCGGGGTGTTACGAGCAGTACTTC
>TRBV14|NA|NA|TRBJ1-3
CASSLPSSGNTIYF
TGTGCCAGCAGCCTTCCTTCGTCTGGAAACACCATATATTTT
>TRBV6-5|NA|NA|TRBJ2-1
CASSYGGSYNEQFF
TGTGCCAGCAGTTACGGGGGGTCCTACAATGAGCAGTTCTTC
>TRBV25-1|TRBD2|NA|TRBJ2-7
CASSDSGDFYEQYF
TGTGCCAGCAGTGATAGCGGGGACTTTTACGAGCAGTACTTC
>TRBV15|NA|NA|TRBJ2-7
CATSRDLESSYEQYF
TGTGCCACCAGCAGAGATCTCGAGAGCTCCTACGAGCAGTACTTC
>TRBV7-2|NA|NA|TRBJ2-7
CASSSSGVEQYF
TGTGCCAGCAGCTCATCAGGGGTCGAGCAGTACTTC
>TRBV4-3|NA|NA|TRBJ1-2
CASSHTGPNYGYTF
TGCGCCAGCAGCCACACAGGGCCTAACTATGGCTACACCTTC
>TRBV13|NA|NA|TRBJ1-4
CASSLGRATNEKLFF
TGTGCCAGCAGCTTAGGGAGAGCAACTAATGAAAAACTGTTTTTT
>TRBV30|NA|NA|TRBJ1-1
CAWSSGFTEAFF
TGTGCCTGGTCCTCAGGGTTCACTGAAGCTTTCTTT
>TRBV27|NA|NA|TRBJ1-3
CASSSREAGNTIYF
TGTGCCAGCAGTTCCAGGGAGGCTGGAAACACCATATATTTT
>TRBV6-1|TRBD2|NA|TRBJ2-7
CASRLAGYEQYF
TGTGCCAGCCGGCTAGCGGGGTACGAGCAGTACTTC
>TRBV4-3|NA|NA|TRBJ1-2
CASSQDYPRGIFYGYTF
TGCGCCAGCAGCCAAGATTACCCCAGGGGAATATTTTATGGCTACACCTTC
>TRBV9|NA|NA|TRBJ2-3
CASSVQGNGEDTQYF
TGTGCCAGCAGCGTACAGGGTAATGGGGAAGATACGCAGTATTTT
>TRBV15|NA|NA|TRBJ2-7
CATSRDYERYF
TGTGCCACCAGCCGAGACTACGAGCGGTACTTC
>TRBV4-1|TRBD1|NA|TRBJ2-2
CASSPGQGSTGELFF
TGCGCCAGCAGCCCGGGACAGGGTAGCACCGGGGAGCTGTTTTTT
>TRBV28|TRBD1|NA|TRBJ1-3
CASSPSPGTGSGNTIYF
TGTGCCAGCAGCCCATCCCCCGGGACAGGGTCTGGAAACACCATATATTTT
>TRBV28|NA|few|TRBJ1-2
CASSFARLYGYTF
TGTGCCAGCAGTTTTGCACGACTCTATGGCTACACCTTC
>TRBV4-2|NA|NA|TRBJ2-1
CASSQPSGDEQFF
TGTGCCAGCAGCCAGCCTTCAGGGGATGAGCAGTTCTTC
>TRBV10-2|TRBD1|NA|TRBJ1-1
CASRDRQNAEAFF
TGCGCCAGCAGGGACAGGCAGAATGCTGAAGCTTTCTTT
>TRBV19|NA|NA|TRBJ1-1
CASTTGPFNTEAFF
TGTGCCAGTACCACAGGACCCTTTAACACTGAAGCTTTCTTT
>TRBV19|NA|NA|TRBJ2-7
CASSPLAGDEQYF
TGTGCCAGTAGTCCGTTGGCAGGGGACGAGCAGTACTTC
>TRBV2|TRBD1|NA|TRBJ1-2
CASRTSQGYGYTF
TGTGCCAGCAGAACATCACAGGGGTATGGCTACACCTTC
>TRBV15|TRBD1|NA|TRBJ1-1
CATSRDVTGESEAFF
TGTGCCACCAGCAGAGATGTGACAGGGGAGTCTGAAGCTTTCTTT
>TRBV19|TRBD2|few|TRBJ2-7
CASRGLAGRSRQYF
TGTGCCAGTAGGGGACTAGCGGGAAGGAGTCGGCAGTACTTC
>TRBV7-2|TRBD2|NA|TRBJ2-3
CASSLLAGGGTDTQYF
TGTGCCAGCAGCTTGCTAGCGGGAGGGGGGACAGATACGCAGTATTTT
>TRBV5-1|NA|NA|TRBJ2-7
CASSQDSYEQYF
TGCGCCAGCAGCCAGGACAGTTACGAGCAGTACTTC
>TRBV7-3|TRBD2|NA|TRBJ2-5
CASSSSGLQETQYF
TGTGCCAGCAGCTCTAGCGGGCTCCAAGAGACCCAGTACTTC
>TRBV15|TRBD1|few|TRBJ1-5
CATSSPGQAGVQPQHF
TGTGCCACCAGCAGCCCGGGACAGGCGGGTGTTCAGCCCCAGCATTTT